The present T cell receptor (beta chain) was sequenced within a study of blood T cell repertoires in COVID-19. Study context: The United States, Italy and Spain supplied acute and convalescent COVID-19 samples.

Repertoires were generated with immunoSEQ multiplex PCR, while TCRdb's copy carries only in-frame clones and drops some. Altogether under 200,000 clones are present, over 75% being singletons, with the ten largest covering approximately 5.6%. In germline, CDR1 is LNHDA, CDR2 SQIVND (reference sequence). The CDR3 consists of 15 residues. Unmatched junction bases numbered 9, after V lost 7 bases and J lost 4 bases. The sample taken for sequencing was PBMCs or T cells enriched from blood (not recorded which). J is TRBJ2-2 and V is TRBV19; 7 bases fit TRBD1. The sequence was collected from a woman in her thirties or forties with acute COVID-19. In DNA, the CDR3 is TGTGCCAGTACCCCACTACAGGGGCTCACCGGGGAGCTGTTTTTT. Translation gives CASTPLQGLTGELFF. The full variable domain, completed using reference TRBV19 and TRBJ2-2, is DGGITQSPKYLFRKEGQNVTLSCEQNLNHDAMYWYRQDPGQGLRLIYYSQIVNDFQKGDIAEGYSVSREKKESFPLTVTSAQKNPTAFYLCASTPLQGLTGELFFGEGSRLTVL.